Below are 9 T cell receptor beta chains sequenced from a single sample in a study of cytotoxic CD8 clonotypes in ibrutinib-treated CLL. Using immunoSEQ multiplex PCR, the repertoire was profiled, and TCRdb retains in-frame clones only, with some absent. The table has nearly 300,000 clones, approximately 76% seen once. This specimen was PBMCs, taken at disease progression, from a patient treated with ibrutinib. These receptors originate from a human donor with chronic lymphocytic leukemia.

This rearrangement joins TRBV5-1 to TRBJ1-4; 9 positions agree with TRBD1. CDR1 and CDR2 (germline): SGHRS, YFSETQ. With V trimmed by 0 bases and J by 1 base, 10 bases remained unmatched. The CDR3 extends over 19 amino acids. CDR3 sequence (DNA): TGCGCCAGCAGCTTGGATTCCAGGACAGGGGCAAGAACTAATGAAAAACTGTTTTTT. The encoded protein is CASSLDSRTGARTNEKLFF. The full variable domain, its missing parts supplied by reference TRBV5-1 and TRBJ1-4, is KAGVTQTPRYLIKTRGQQVTLSCSPISGHRSVSWYQQTPGQGLQFLFEYFSETQRNKGNFPGRFSGRQFSNSRSEMNVSTLELGDSALYLCASSLDSRTGARTNEKLFFGSGTQLSVL.

This clone has a handful of counts. Other DNA variants within this sample encode the same CDR3. The gene calls are TRBV27 and TRBJ2-7; TRBD1 agrees at 8 bases. The CDR3 covers 14 residues. CDR1 MNHEY and CDR2 SMNVEV come from the germline V gene (reference sequence). V gave up 5 bases and J gave up 2 bases; unmatched junction bases: 5. CDR3 bases: TGTGCCAGCAGTCCCGGACAGGGCCCCTACGAGCAGTACTTC. Translation gives CASSPGQGPYEQYF.

This chain uses TRBV27 with TRBJ2-1; D gene ambiguous. The germline V and J ends were trimmed by 5 bases and 2 bases, with 13 bases remaining between them. The CDR3 totals 15 residues. Germline V gene sequence: CDR1 MNHEY, CDR2 SMNVEV (reference sequence). The CDR3 region has the DNA TGTGCCAGCAGTCACAAGGGCCCGGCCTACAATGAGCAGTTCTTC. Protein: CASSHKGPAYNEQFF.

This clone was counted once. The genes are TRBV19 and TRBJ1-5; D not resolved. This CDR3 has 15 residues. The germline V gene has CDR1 LNHDA and CDR2 SQIVND (reference sequence). The V gene lost 3 bases and the J gene lost 7 bases, with 16 bases spanning the gap. The CDR3 bases are TGTGCCAGTAGTATCCGCCACCTGGACGGGCAGCCCCAGCATTTT. Translated, it gives CASSIRHLDGQPQHF.

This chain connects TRBV4-3 to TRBJ1-2; 8 positions agree with TRBD1. The CDR3 spans 16 residues. Germline-derived CDR1 and CDR2 are LGHNA and YSLEER. V dropped 0 bases and J dropped 5; count of bases not matched to a gene: 8. The CDR3 sequence is CASSQDRAGGVYGYTF. The CDR3, as DNA: TGCGCCAGCAGCCAAGATCGGGCAGGGGGCGTTTATGGCTACACCTTC.

This chain joins TRBV14 and TRBJ2-7, with D uncertain. There are 12 residues in the CDR3. V lost 5 bases and J 3 bases, leaving 8 bases between the germline ends. Germline values: CDR1 SGHDN, CDR2 FVKESK. The CDR3 loop reads CASSAPNYEQYF. CDR3 DNA: TGTGCCAGCAGCGCTCCGAACTACGAGCAGTACTTC.

This chain links TRBV25-1 with TRBJ1-2; maybe TRBD1 (5 bases). Germline V gives CDR1 MGHDK, CDR2 SYGVNS. Trimming cost V 0 bases and J 8 bases, with 10 bases left between them. There are 13 residues in the CDR3. CDR3: CASSEYGGVGYTF. In nucleotides, the CDR3 is TGTGCCAGCAGTGAATACGGGGGGGTAGGCTACACCTTC.

In its sample, this clone was seen once. The same CDR3 is also encoded by other DNA sequences in this sample. The chain joins TRBV6-5 to TRBJ2-5, with D unresolved. This CDR3 is built from 14 residues. Germline CDR1 MNHEY, CDR2 SVGAGI. V was shortened by 0 bases and J by 2 bases, with 7 bases between the two germline ends. The CDR3 DNA reads as TGTGCCAGCAGTTACTCAGCAGGACAAGAGACCCAGTACTTC. Its protein product is CASSYSAGQETQYF.

The chain has TRBV21-1 and TRBJ1-1. TRBV21-1 constitutes a pseudogene. The CDR3 extends over 13 amino acids. The CDR3 coding sequence is TGTGCCAGCAGGCCACACGGGAACACTGAAGCTTTCTTT. Translation gives CASRPHGNTEAFF.